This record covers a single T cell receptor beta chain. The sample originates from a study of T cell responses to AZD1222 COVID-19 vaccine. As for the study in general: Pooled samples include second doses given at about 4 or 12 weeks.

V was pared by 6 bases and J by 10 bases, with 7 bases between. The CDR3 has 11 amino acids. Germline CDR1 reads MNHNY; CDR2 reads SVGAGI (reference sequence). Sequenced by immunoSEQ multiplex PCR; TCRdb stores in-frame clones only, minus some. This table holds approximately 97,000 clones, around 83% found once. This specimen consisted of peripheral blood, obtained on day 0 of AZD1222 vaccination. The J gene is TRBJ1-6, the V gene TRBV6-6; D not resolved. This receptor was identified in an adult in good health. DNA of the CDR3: TGTGCCAGCAGGGACGAATCACCCCTCCACTTT. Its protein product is CASRDESPLHF.